This TCR beta chain came from a study of T cells after yellow fever vaccination (dated by TCRdb to about 2019). Concerning the study at large: The SMART-Seq v4 Ultra Low Input RNA kit was used to prepare libraries from fractions with low cell numbers. Blood was collected at multiple timepoints before and after primary and secondary immunization, and bulk PBMC replicates and cell subsets were isolated. The cohort comprised two healthy male donors, one aged 18 to 30 and one aged 30 to 39 years. To follow T-cell clones before and after both primary and booster YFV17D yellow fever vaccination, bulk TCR alpha and beta repertoires underwent longitudinal sequencing. The paper's findings and limits, for the study overall: Most clones expanded after primary vaccination were re-detected after the booster (almost 97% of CD4 and about nine tenths of CD8), suggesting broad memory maintenance. The secondary T-cell response was weaker than the primary response but faster, peaking on day 5 instead of day 15. The study included only a couple of donors, which limits how far the findings can be generalized. A small share of clonotypes was detected in both CD4 and CD8 compartments, with the overlap likely arising from convergent recombination. FACS-sorted repertoires could contain abundant contaminating clonotypes from the bulk population, so computational filtering was required.

The sample's treatment or condition label, decoded: live attenuated yellow fever vaccine strain. Two biological replicates of bulk PBMCs were collected at each blood-draw timepoint. A standard Ficoll-Paque protocol was used to isolate PBMCs from peripheral blood. TriZol was used to extract RNA from bulk PBMCs, CD4 and CD8 fractions, and dextramer-positive and dextramer-negative fractions. A few counts support this clonotype. Its binding antigen is unknown. Base quality data are lacking; no much larger clone is found one base away. The CDR3 runs 15 residues from the cysteine to the phenylalanine. The CDR3 DNA has 45 bases and is translated from base 1. The germline V gene provides CDR1 KGHSH and CDR2 LQKENI. V was cut back by 1 base and J by 5 bases, leaving a gap of 13 bases between them. TCR cDNA was synthesized by 5'RACE template switching, which introduced a universal primer site and unique molecular identifiers. Priming of cDNA synthesis was performed from both the TCR alpha and TCR beta constant segments. Libraries were amplified in two PCR steps, with sample barcodes and sequencing adapters added in the second step. Sequencing of libraries was performed on Illumina HiSeq 2500 (2x100 bp) or NovaSeq (2x150 bp). As for the original processing: MIGEC handled demultiplexing of reads and collapsing into UMI consensus sequences, while MiXCR performed V(D)J alignment. Using edgeR on replicate PBMC samples, clonotypes were called vaccine-responding if FDR was below 0.01 and the log2 fold change was above 5 up to day 15. Bulk clonotypes were assigned CD4 or CD8 identity according to which sequenced CD4 or CD8 repertoire held them at higher abundance. TCRdb applied fastp at Q25 and MiXCR to the public reads, then kept only in-frame beta chains. Each CDR3 protein gets just one entry, which takes the most common genes and DNA from the rows behind it. TCRdb, rather than the study authors, made the V and J calls. For this sample the table gives about 510,000 distinct CDR3 sequences, of which about a fifth were detected only once. The ten largest account for roughly 16% of the sample.

The chain was built from TRBV18 and TRBJ2-3, with a weak D call of TRBD1 (5 bases match). The clonotype originates from a man between 18 and 29 years old who received the YFV17D yellow fever vaccine. The starting material was PBMCs, obtained less than 25 days after the first yellow fever vaccination. The base sequence is TGTGCCAGCTCACCACGGCCAGGGCCAGAAGATACGCAGTATTTT. This translates into CASSPRPGPEDTQYF.